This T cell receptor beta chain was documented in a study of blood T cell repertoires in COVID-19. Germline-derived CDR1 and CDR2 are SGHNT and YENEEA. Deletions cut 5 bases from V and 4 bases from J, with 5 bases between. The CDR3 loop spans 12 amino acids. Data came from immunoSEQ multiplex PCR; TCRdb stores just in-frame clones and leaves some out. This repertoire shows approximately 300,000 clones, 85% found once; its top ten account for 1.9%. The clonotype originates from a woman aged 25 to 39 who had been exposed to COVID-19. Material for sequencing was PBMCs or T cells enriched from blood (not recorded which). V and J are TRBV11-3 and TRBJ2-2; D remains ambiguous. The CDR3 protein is CASSPSTGELFF. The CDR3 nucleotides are TGTGCCAGCAGCCCGTCCACCGGGGAGCTGTTTTTT.